This T cell receptor (beta chain) was obtained from a study of shared clonotypes between healthy human individuals. About the study: CD4 naive cells filled three plates per donor, CD4 memory three, CD8 naive two and CD8 memory one. Study-level results: Generally, naive subsets (rather than memory subsets) showed larger estimated richness. Shared clonotypes: about 4.6% naive CD4, around 3.5% naive CD8, about 2.5% memory CD4, under 0.5% memory CD8.

Investigators divided CD4+ cells into CD45RA+ naive and CD45RA-negative memory subsets. About this clone itself: Its antigen remains unknown.

CDR3 length: 14 amino acids. Germline assignment: CDR1 LGHNA and CDR2 YNFKEQ. J lost 6 bases, V lost 1 base, and 5 bases had no gene match. Data came from immunoSEQ multiplex PCR; TCRdb stores just in-frame clones and leaves some out. The repertoire holds roughly 2.2 million clones, with approximately 95% as singletons. Sequences were obtained from naive CD4+ T cells from PBMCs. Described subset: CD45RA+ positively selected. This chain uses TRBV4-2 with TRBJ2-7, with 8 bases identical to TRBD2. The TCR was taken from a man aged 18-30 years in good health. Some clones in this sample may be carry-over from other donors' samples. CDR3 in amino acids: CASSQVLAASEQYF. The DNA of the CDR3 is TGTGCCAGCAGCCAAGTACTAGCGGCAAGCGAGCAGTACTTC.